The clone carrying this TCR beta chain showed up just a few times. Its antigen is unknown. The germline V gene encodes CDR1 SEHNR and CDR2 FQNEAQ (reference sequence). The V and J ends lost 3 bases and 4 bases respectively, with 12 bases between them. CDR3 length: 15 residues. Splitting of CD4+ cells produced CD45RA+ naive and CD45RA-negative memory subsets. Several immunoSEQ plates held equal portions of the genomic DNA taken from each subset. The data were produced by immunoSEQ multiplex PCR, yet TCRdb's version contains in-frame clones alone and is incomplete. The table has under 1,100,000 clones, about 75% seen once. The sample originates from a study of shared clonotypes between healthy human individuals. Study-wide context: The cohort comprised a couple of women and a few men. Their ages spanned 18 to 49 years.

Study-wide findings and caveats: A handful of donors had about 5% of their naive CD4 clonotypes in common.

The chain is built from TRBV7-9 and TRBJ1-4; perhaps TRBD1 as D (6 bases). The sequence was collected from a man younger than 35 in good health. Sequencing input: memory CD4+ T cells sorted from blood. Indicated subset: CD45RA-negative fraction. DNA for the CDR3: TGTGCCAGCAGCTTTGGGGGGGACAATAATGAAAAACTGTTTTTT. Translating it yields CASSFGGDNNEKLFF.